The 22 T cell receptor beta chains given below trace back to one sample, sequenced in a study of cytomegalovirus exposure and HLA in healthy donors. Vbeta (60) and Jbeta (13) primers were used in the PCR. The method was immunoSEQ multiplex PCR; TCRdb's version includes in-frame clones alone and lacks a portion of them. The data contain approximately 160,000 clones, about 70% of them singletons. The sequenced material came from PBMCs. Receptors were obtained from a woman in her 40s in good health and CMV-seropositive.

CDR3 in amino acids: CASSLGWGSRTDTQYF. The DNA for the CDR3 is TGTGCCAGCAGTTTGGGGTGGGGCTCTCGAACAGATACGCAGTATTTT. This chain links TRBV28 with TRBJ2-3; D might be TRBD1 (5 bases). Germline V CDR1 and CDR2: MDHEN, SYDVKM. Between the trimmed V and J ends, which lost 3 bases and 3 bases, there was a span of 16 bases. The CDR3 runs 16 residues.

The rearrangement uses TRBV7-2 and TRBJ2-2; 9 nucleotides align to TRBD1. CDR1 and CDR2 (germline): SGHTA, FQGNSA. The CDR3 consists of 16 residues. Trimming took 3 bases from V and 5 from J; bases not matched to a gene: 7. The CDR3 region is CASSFSQGAQTGELFF. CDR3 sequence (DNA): TGTGCCAGCAGCTTCTCACAGGGGGCTCAGACCGGGGAGCTGTTTTTT. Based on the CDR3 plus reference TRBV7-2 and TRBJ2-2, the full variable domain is GAGVSQSPSNKVTEKGKDVELRCDPISGHTALYWYRQSLGQGLEFLIYFQGNSAPDKSGLPSDRFSAERTGGSVSTLTIQRTQQEDSAVYLCASSFSQGAQTGELFFGEGSRLTVL.

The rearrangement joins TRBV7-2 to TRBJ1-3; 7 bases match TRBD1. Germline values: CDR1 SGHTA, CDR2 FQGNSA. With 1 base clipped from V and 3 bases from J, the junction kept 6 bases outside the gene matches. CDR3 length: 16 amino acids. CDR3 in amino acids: CASSLGDSVLGNTIYF. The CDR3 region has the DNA TGTGCCAGCAGCTTAGGGGACAGCGTTCTTGGAAACACCATATATTTT.

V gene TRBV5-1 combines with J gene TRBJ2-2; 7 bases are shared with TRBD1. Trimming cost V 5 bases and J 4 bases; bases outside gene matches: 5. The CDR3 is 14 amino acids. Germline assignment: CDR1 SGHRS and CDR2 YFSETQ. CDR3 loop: CASRQTGSTGELFF. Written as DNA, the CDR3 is TGCGCCAGCAGGCAGACAGGGAGCACCGGGGAGCTGTTTTTT.

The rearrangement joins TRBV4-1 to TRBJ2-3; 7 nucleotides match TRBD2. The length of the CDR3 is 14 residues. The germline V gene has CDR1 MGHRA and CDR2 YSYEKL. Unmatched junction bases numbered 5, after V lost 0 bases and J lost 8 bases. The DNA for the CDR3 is TGCGCCAGCAGCCAAGATGTAGCTAGCGGTACGCAGTATTTT. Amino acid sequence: CASSQDVASGTQYF.

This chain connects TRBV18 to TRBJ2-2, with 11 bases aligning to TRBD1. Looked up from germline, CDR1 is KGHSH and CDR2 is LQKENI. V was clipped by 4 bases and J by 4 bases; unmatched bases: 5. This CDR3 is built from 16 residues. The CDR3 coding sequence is TGTGCCAGCTCACAACTGGACAGGGGGCCCACCGGGGAGCTGTTTTTT. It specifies CASSQLDRGPTGELFF. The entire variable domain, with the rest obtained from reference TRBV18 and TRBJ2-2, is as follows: NAGVMQNPRHLVRRRGQEARLRCSPMKGHSHVYWYRQLPEEGLKFMVYLQKENIIDESGMPKERFSAEFPKEGPSILRIQQVVRGDSAAYFCASSQLDRGPTGELFFGEGSRLTVL.

CDR3 DNA sequence: TGTGCCAGCAGCTTGTCGGCCGACAGGGGGCTTGCTTTCTTT. Translating it yields CASSLSADRGLAFF. The chain uses TRBV7-2 and TRBJ1-1, with TRBD1 matching 10 bases. Germline V gene data show CDR1 as SGHTA and CDR2 as FQGNSA. J was trimmed by 11 bases and V by 3 bases; bases with no gene match: 9. This CDR3 region has 14 residues.

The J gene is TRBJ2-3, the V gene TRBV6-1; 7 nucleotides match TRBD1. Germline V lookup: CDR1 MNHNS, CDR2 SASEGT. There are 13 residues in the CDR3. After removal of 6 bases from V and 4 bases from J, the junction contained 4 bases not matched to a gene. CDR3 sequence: CASRTGVADTQYF. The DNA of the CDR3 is TGTGCCAGCAGAACAGGGGTCGCAGATACGCAGTATTTT.

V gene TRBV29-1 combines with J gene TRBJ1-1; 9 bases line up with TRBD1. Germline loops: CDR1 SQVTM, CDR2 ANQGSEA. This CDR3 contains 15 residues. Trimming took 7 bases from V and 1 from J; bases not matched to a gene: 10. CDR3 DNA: TGCAGCGCCCGAACGGGACAGGGCGCGAACACTGAAGCTTTCTTT. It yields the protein CSARTGQGANTEAFF.

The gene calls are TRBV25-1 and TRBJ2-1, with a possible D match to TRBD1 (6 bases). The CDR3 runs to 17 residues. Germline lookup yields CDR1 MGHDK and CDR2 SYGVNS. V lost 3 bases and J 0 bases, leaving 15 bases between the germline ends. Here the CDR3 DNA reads TGTGCCAGCAGTGACTCACAGGGCCTTAACTCCTACAATGAGCAGTTCTTC. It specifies CASSDSQGLNSYNEQFF.

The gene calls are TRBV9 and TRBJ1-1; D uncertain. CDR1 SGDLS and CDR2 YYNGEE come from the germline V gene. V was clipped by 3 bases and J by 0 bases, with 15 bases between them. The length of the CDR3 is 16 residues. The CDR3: CASSGGTGIMNTEAFF. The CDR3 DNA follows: TGTGCCAGCAGCGGAGGAACCGGCATAATGAACACTGAAGCTTTCTTT.

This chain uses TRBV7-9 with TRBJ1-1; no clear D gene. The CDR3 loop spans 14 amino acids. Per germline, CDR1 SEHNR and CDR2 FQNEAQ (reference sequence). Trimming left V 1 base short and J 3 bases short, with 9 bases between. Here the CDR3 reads CASSLVGDHTEAFF. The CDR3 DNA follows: TGTGCCAGCAGCTTAGTCGGGGATCACACTGAAGCTTTCTTT.

CDR3 nucleotide sequence: TGTGCCAGTAGTAACTCAGGACAGGGGGCCTATGGCTACACCTTC. Translated: CASSNSGQGAYGYTF. The chain links TRBV19 to TRBJ1-2, with 11 bases that match TRBD1. The trim removed 4 bases at V and 4 bases at J, leaving 5 bases unmatched. Germline values: CDR1 LNHDA, CDR2 SQIVND (reference sequence). The CDR3 is made up of 15 amino acids. The full variable domain, with the rest looked up from reference TRBV19 and TRBJ1-2, is DGGITQSPKYLFRKEGQNVTLSCEQNLNHDAMYWYRQDPGQGLRLIYYSQIVNDFQKGDIAEGYSVSREKKESFPLTVTSAQKNPTAFYLCASSNSGQGAYGYTFGSGTRLTVV.

CDR3 sequence: CASSIAWSSRDKYSGNTIYF. CDR3 nucleotide sequence: TGTGCCAGCAGTATAGCTTGGAGTTCCCGGGATAAGTACTCTGGAAACACCATATATTTT. V usage is TRBV28 and J usage is TRBJ1-3; D unclear. The germline V gene has CDR1 MDHEN and CDR2 SYDVKM. The length of the CDR3 is 20 residues. Trimming took 5 bases from V and 0 from J, leaving 26 bases between them. The full variable domain, with the rest looked up from reference TRBV28 and TRBJ1-3, is DVKVTQSSRYLVKRTGEKVFLECVQDMDHENMFWYRQDPGLGLRLIYFSYDVKMKEKGDIPEGYSVSREKKERFSLILESASTNQTSMYLCASSIAWSSRDKYSGNTIYFGEGSWLTVV.

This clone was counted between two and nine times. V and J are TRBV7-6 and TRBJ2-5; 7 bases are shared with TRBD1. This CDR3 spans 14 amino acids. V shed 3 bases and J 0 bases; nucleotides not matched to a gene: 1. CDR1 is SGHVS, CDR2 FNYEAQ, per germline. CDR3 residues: CASSFQGDQETQYF. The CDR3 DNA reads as TGTGCCAGCAGCTTTCAGGGGGACCAAGAGACCCAGTACTTC.

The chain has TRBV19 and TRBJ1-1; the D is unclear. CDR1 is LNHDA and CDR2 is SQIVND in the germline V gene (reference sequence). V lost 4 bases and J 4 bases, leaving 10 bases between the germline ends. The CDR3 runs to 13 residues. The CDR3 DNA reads TGTGCCAGTAGTAGGTCCGGGATCACTGAAGCTTTCTTT. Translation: CASSRSGITEAFF.

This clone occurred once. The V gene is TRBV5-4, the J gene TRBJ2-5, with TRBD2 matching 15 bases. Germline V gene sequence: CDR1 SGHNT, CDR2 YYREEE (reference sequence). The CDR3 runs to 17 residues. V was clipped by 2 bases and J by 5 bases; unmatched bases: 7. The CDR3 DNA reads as TGTGCCAGCAGCTTCGATTGGACTAGCGGGAGGGTGGAGACCCAGTACTTC. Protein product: CASSFDWTSGRVETQYF.

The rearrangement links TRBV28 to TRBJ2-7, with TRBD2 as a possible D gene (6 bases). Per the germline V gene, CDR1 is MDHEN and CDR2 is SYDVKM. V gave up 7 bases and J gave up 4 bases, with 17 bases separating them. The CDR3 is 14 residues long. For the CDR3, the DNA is TGTGCCAGCAATTCCCCGGGAGCTGGTTACGAGCAGTACTTC. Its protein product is CASNSPGAGYEQYF.

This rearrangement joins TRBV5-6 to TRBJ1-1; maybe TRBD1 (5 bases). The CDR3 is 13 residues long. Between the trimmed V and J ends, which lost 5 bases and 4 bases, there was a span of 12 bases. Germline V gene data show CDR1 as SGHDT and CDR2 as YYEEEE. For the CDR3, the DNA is TGTGCCAGCAGGAAGGGGTGGCCCACTGAAGCTTTCTTT. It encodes CASRKGWPTEAFF.

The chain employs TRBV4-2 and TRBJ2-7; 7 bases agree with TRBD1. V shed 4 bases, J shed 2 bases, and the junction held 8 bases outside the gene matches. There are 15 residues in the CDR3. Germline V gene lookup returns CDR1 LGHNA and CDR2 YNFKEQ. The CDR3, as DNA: TGTGCCAGCAGCCTAATCCGGGACAGAGCCTACGAGCAGTACTTC. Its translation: CASSLIRDRAYEQYF.

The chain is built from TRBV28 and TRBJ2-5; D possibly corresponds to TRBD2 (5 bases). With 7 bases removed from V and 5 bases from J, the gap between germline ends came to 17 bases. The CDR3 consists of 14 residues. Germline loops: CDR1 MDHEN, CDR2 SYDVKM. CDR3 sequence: CASTLDPRRETQYF. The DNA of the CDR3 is TGTGCCAGCACTCTAGACCCCCGGAGGGAGACCCAGTACTTC.

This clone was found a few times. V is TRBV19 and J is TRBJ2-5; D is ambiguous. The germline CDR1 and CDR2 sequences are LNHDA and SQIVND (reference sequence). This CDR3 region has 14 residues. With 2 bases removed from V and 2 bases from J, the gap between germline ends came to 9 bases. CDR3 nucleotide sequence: TGTGCCAGTAGTATACTAGGCAGACAAGAGACCCAGTACTTC. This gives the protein CASSILGRQETQYF.